The source of this T cell receptor (beta chain) is a study of T cells expressing NK-cell markers. CDR3 size: 21 residues. Germline values: CDR1 DFQATT, CDR2 SNEGSKA (reference sequence). From its re-call of the 5' RACE reads, TCRdb lists each CDR3 protein once, without DNA. The sample has roughly 450,000 distinct CDR3 sequences. The clonotype comes from a woman aged 45-65 years in good health. The rearrangement joins TRBV20-1 to TRBJ2-2; TCRdb reports TRBD1, a call that lacks DNA to check it against. The specimen was blood T cells: a sorted CD56 or NKG2C T cell subset, CD4+ or CD8+ T cells, or bulk PBMC T cells (not recorded which). The CDR3 protein is CSARGHRGRGVEFGGTGELFF.